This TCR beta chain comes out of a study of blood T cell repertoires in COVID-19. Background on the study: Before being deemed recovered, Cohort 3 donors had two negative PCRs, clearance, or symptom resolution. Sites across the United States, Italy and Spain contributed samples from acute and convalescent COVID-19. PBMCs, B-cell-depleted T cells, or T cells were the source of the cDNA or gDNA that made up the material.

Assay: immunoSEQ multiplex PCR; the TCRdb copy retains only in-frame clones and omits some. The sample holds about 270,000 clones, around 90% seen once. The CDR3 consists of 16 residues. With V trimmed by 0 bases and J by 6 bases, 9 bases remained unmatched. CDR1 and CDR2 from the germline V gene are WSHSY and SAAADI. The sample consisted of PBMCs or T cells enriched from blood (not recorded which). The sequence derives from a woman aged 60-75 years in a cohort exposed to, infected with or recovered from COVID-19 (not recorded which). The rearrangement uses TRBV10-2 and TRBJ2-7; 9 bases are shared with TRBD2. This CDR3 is CASSESVPAGGAEQYF. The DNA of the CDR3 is TGCGCCAGCAGTGAGTCGGTCCCAGCGGGAGGAGCCGAGCAGTACTTC.